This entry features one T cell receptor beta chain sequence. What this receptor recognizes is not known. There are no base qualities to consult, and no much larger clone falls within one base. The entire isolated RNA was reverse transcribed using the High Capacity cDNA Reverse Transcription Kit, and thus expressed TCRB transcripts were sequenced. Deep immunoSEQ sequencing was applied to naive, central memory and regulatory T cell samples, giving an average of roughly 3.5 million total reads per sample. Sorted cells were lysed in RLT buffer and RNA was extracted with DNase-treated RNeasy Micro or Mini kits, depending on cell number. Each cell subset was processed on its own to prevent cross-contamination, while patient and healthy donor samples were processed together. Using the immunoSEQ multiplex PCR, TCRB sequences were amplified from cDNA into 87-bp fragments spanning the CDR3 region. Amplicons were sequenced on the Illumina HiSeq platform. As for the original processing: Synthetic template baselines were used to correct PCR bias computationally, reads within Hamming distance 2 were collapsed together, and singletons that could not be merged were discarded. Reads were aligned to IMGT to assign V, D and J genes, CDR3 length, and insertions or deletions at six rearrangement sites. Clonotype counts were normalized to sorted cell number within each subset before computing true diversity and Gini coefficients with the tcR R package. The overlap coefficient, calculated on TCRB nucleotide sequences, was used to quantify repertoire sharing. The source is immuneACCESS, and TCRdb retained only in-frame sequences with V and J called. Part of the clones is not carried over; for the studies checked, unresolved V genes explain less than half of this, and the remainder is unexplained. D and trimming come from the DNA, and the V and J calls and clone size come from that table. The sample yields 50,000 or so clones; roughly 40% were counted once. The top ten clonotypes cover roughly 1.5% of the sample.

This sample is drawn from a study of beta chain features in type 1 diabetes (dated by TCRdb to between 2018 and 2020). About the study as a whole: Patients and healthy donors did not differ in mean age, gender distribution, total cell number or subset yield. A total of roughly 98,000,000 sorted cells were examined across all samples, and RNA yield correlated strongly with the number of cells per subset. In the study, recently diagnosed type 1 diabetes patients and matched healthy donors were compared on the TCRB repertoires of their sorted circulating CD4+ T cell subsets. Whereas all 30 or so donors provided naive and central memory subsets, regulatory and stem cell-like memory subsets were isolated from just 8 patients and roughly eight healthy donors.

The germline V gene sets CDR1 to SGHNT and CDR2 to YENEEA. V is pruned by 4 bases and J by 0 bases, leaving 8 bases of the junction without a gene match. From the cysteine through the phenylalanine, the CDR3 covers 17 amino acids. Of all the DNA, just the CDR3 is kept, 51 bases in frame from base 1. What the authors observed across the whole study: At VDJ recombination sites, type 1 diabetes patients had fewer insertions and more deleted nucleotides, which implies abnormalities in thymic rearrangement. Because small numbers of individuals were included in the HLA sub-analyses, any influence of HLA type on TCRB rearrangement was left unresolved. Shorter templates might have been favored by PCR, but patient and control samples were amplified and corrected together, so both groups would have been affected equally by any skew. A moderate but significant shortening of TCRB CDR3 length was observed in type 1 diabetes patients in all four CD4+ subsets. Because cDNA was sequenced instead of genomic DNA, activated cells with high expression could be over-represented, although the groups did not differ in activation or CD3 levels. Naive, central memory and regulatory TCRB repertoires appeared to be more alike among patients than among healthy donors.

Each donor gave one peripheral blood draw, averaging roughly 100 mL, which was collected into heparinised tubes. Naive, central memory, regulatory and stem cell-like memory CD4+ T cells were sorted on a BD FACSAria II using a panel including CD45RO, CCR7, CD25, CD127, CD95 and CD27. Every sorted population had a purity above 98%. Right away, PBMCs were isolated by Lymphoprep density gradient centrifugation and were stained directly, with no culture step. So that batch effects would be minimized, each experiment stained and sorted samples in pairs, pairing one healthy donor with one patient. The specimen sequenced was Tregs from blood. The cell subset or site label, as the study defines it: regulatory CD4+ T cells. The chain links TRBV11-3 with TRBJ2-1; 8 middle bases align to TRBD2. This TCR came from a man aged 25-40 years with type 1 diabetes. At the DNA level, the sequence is TGTGCCAGCAGCTCCAAGACTAGCGCGGACTCCTACAATGAGCAGTTCTTC. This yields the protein CASSSKTSADSYNEQFF.